The 15 T cell receptor beta chains below come from one sample, sequenced in a study of PD-L1 blockade in urothelial cancer. Libraries were prepared by immunoSEQ multiplex PCR; TCRdb keeps only in-frame clonotypes and omits some of them. The sample contains roughly 29,000 clones, 80% to 85% of which appear only once. Time point here: peripheral blood 6 weeks after treatment start. Sequenced material: PBMCs, taken around atezolizumab (anti-PD-L1) treatment. The receptors derive from a man in his sixties or seventies with urothelial cancer.

This clone was picked up one time. The V gene is TRBV4-2, the J gene TRBJ1-2; TRBD1 might be the D (6 bases). The ends were cut back, 1 base at V and 4 bases at J, with 16 bases in the middle. The CDR3 loop spans 16 amino acids. CDR1 is LGHNA and CDR2 is YNFKEQ in the germline V gene. The CDR3 sequence is CASSQGTEAAFYGYTF. In nucleotides, the CDR3 is TGTGCCAGCAGCCAAGGGACAGAGGCCGCCTTCTATGGCTACACCTTC.

The V call is TRBV27, the J call TRBJ2-3; TRBD2 is a possible D gene (6 bases). There are 17 residues in the CDR3. Germline-derived CDR1 and CDR2 are MNHEY and SMNVEV (reference sequence). V was clipped by 5 bases and J by 6 bases, with 24 bases between them. This CDR3 is CASSPKEAGTSRDTQYF. DNA for the CDR3: TGTGCCAGCAGTCCCAAGGAAGCGGGCACCTCTCGCGATACGCAGTATTTT.

The chain couples TRBV29-1 to TRBJ1-5; possibly TRBD1 for D (5 bases). Germline values: CDR1 SQVTM, CDR2 ANQGSEA. This CDR3 spans 12 amino acids. The ends were cut back, 6 bases at V and 2 bases at J, with 8 bases in the middle. The CDR3 DNA reads TGCAGCGTGGGGGGGGGCAATCAGCCCCAGCATTTT. Protein product: CSVGGGNQPQHF.

The gene calls are TRBV19 and TRBJ1-1; the match to TRBD1 covers 10 bases. The germline V gene has CDR1 LNHDA and CDR2 SQIVND (reference sequence). J lost 1 base, V lost 5 bases, and 13 bases had no gene match. This CDR3 has 18 residues. CDR3: CASSDGTGDFLRNTEAFF. The DNA for the CDR3 is TGTGCCAGTAGTGATGGGACAGGGGACTTCTTGAGGAACACTGAAGCTTTCTTT.

This chain connects TRBV28 to TRBJ2-5; TRBD1 might be the D (6 bases). The CDR3 length is 14 residues. The germline V and J ends were trimmed by 8 bases and 6 bases, with 19 bases remaining between them. The germline V gene has CDR1 MDHEN and CDR2 SYDVKM. The CDR3 region has the DNA TGTGCCAGCCTAGAAGGGGGTGGTAGGCAGACCCAGTACTTC. Translation: CASLEGGGRQTQYF.

The chain links TRBV6-1 to TRBJ2-4; 9 nucleotides align to TRBD1. Germline CDR1 is MNHNS and CDR2 is SASEGT. The CDR3 is 15 residues long. V was pared by 6 bases and J by 3 bases, with 6 bases of the junction left unmatched. The CDR3 region is CASRAGTGFKNIQYF. The CDR3 DNA sequence: TGTGCCAGCAGAGCCGGGACAGGGTTCAAAAACATTCAGTACTTC.

The V call is TRBV7-8, the J call TRBJ2-5, with D uncertain. The CDR3 contains 12 residues. V was clipped by 5 bases and J by 0 bases, with 4 bases between them. Germline CDR1 and CDR2: SGHVS and FQNEAQ. CDR3 amino acids: CASSPDQETQYF. The CDR3, as DNA: TGTGCCAGCAGCCCCGACCAAGAGACCCAGTACTTC.

The chain links TRBV5-4 to TRBJ2-7; D gene uncertain. This CDR3 has 14 amino acids. Looked up from germline, CDR1 is SGHNT and CDR2 is YYREEE (reference sequence). Trimming took off 6 bases at V and 0 bases at J, with 13 bases between the two ends. The CDR3 loop is CASTPERVSYEQYF. The CDR3 DNA reads TGTGCCAGCACCCCGGAGAGAGTCTCCTACGAGCAGTACTTC.

The chain carries TRBV19 and TRBJ2-7; D possibly corresponds to TRBD2 (6 bases). The ends were cut back, 3 bases at V and 6 bases at J, with 15 bases in the middle. CDR3 length equals 14 residues. CDR1 is LNHDA, CDR2 SQIVND, per germline (reference sequence). CDR3 amino acids: CASSMGLPVSEQYF. CDR3 in DNA: TGTGCCAGTAGTATGGGACTCCCTGTTAGCGAGCAGTACTTC.

The V call is TRBV19, the J call TRBJ1-2; TRBD1 is a possible D gene (5 bases). This CDR3 comprises 17 residues. Germline V gene sequence: CDR1 LNHDA, CDR2 SQIVND (reference sequence). With 5 bases removed from V and 6 bases from J, the gap between germline ends came to 25 bases. CDR3 in amino acids: CASSLRTSFSFMDGYTF. The DNA for the CDR3 is TGTGCCAGTAGTTTACGGACAAGCTTTTCCTTTATGGATGGCTACACCTTC.

This rearrangement joins TRBV9 to TRBJ2-2; possibly TRBD2 for D (5 bases). The CDR3 totals 15 residues. V lost 3 bases and J 1 base, leaving 10 bases between the germline ends. Germline loops: CDR1 SGDLS, CDR2 YYNGEE. The CDR3 protein is CASSAPGMNTGELFF. In DNA form, the CDR3 reads TGTGCCAGCAGCGCCCCCGGGATGAACACCGGGGAGCTGTTTTTT. Full variable domain (rest looked up from reference TRBV9 and TRBJ2-2): DSGVTQTPKHLITATGQRVTLRCSPRSGDLSVYWYQQSLDQGLQFLIQYYNGEERAKGNILERFSAQQFPDLHSELNLSSLELGDSALYFCASSAPGMNTGELFFGEGSRLTVL.

The V call is TRBV7-2, the J call TRBJ1-6, with 7 bases that match TRBD1. The V and J ends lost 0 bases and 6 bases, in that order; junction bases with no gene match: 11. Germline V lookup: CDR1 SGHTA, CDR2 FQGNSA. The CDR3 has 18 residues. The CDR3 loop is CASSLAGSRGRVNSPLHF. The CDR3 DNA reads as TGTGCCAGCAGCTTAGCGGGGTCCAGGGGGAGAGTTAATTCACCCCTCCACTTT.

The chain employs TRBV9 and TRBJ2-7, with D hard to call. Germline V gene data show CDR1 as SGDLS and CDR2 as YYNGEE. V was clipped by 4 bases and J by 3 bases, with 8 bases between them. The CDR3 covers 12 residues. The CDR3 sequence is CASSPSGYEQYF. In nucleotides, the CDR3 is TGTGCCAGCAGCCCGTCGGGCTACGAGCAGTACTTC.

The rearrangement uses TRBV11-2 and TRBJ1-2; no definite D call. V lost 0 bases to trimming and J lost 2 bases, with 13 bases between them. The CDR3 has 16 amino acids. Germline V CDR1 and CDR2: SGHAT, FQNNGV. CDR3 sequence reads: CASSLEPNGRNYGYTF. DNA for the CDR3: TGTGCCAGCAGCTTAGAACCAAACGGCAGGAACTATGGCTACACCTTC.

This clone was seen more than once but under ten times. This chain joins TRBV5-1 and TRBJ1-1, with TRBD1 matching over 7 bases. The CDR3 consists of 15 residues. Looked up from germline, CDR1 is SGHRS and CDR2 is YFSETQ. With 4 bases clipped from V and 3 bases from J, the junction kept 9 bases outside the gene matches. CDR3 coding DNA: TGCGCCAGCAGCAATAAAAAGGGGGCGGACACTGAAGCTTTCTTT. This sequence encodes CASSNKKGADTEAFF. Looking up the rest from reference TRBV5-1 and TRBJ1-1 gives the full variable domain: KAGVTQTPRYLIKTRGQQVTLSCSPISGHRSVSWYQQTPGQGLQFLFEYFSETQRNKGNFPGRFSGRQFSNSRSEMNVSTLELGDSALYLCASSNKKGADTEAFFGQGTRLTVV.